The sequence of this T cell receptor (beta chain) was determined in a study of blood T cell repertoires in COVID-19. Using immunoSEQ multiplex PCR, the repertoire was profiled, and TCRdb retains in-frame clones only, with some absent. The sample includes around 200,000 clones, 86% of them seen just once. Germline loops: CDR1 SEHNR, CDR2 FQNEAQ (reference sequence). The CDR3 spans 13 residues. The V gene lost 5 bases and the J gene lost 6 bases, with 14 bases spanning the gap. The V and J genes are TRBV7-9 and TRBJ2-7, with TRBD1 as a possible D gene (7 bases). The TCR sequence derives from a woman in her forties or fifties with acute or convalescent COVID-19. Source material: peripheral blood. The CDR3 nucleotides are TGTGCCAGCAGCCCAGGGGGGCGCGGCGAGCAGTACTTC. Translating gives CASSPGGRGEQYF.